The next 18 T cell receptor beta chains were all read from a single sample in a study of glioma-infiltrating T cells after dendritic cell vaccination. Sequencing used immunoSEQ multiplex PCR; TCRdb keeps in-frame clones, though not all of them. The table lists 71,000 or so clones, around 81% of them singletons. Sequencing used blood, obtained before dendritic cell vaccination. The receptors here all came from a human donor with glioblastoma.

The chain employs TRBV5-6 and TRBJ2-5; 8 bases are shared with TRBD1. Germline V CDR1 and CDR2: SGHDT, YYEEEE. This CDR3 has 13 residues. The V segment lost 3 bases and the J segment 4 bases; nucleotides outside the gene matches: 2. The CDR3 DNA reads TGTGCCAGCAGCTCGACAGGGGTAGAGACCCAGTACTTC. It specifies CASSSTGVETQYF. Complete variable domain (other parts from reference TRBV5-6 and TRBJ2-5): DAGVTQSPTHLIKTRGQQVTLRCSPKSGHDTVSWYQQALGQGPQFIFQYYEEEERQRGNFPDRFSGHQFPNYSSELNVNALLLGDSALYLCASSSTGVETQYFGPGTRLLVL.

The chain links TRBV6-5 to TRBJ2-3; 12 bases match TRBD2. Unmatched junction bases numbered 2, after V lost 4 bases and J lost 3 bases. CDR1 MNHEY and CDR2 SVGAGI come from the germline V gene. The CDR3 has 15 residues. As DNA, the CDR3 is TGTGCCAGCAGTTCTAGCGGGGGGGAGACAGATACGCAGTATTTT. It translates to CASSSSGGETDTQYF.

The chain carries TRBV19 and TRBJ1-5; TRBD1 is a possible D gene (5 bases). Trimming left V 4 bases short and J 3 bases short, with 10 bases between. CDR1 and CDR2 from the germline V gene are LNHDA and SQIVND (reference sequence). There are 14 residues in the CDR3. The CDR3 region is CASSTDKPNQPQHF. DNA for the CDR3: TGTGCCAGTAGTACGGACAAACCCAATCAGCCCCAGCATTTT.

The chain has TRBV10-3 and TRBJ2-5; tentatively, D is TRBD1 (5 bases). Germline V CDR1 and CDR2: ENHRY, SYGVKD. The CDR3 spans 16 residues. V lost 0 bases and J 5 bases, leaving 16 bases between the germline ends. CDR3 loop: CAISESDQGLFETQYF. The CDR3 region has the DNA TGTGCCATCAGTGAGTCGGACCAGGGATTGTTTGAGACCCAGTACTTC.

The chain has TRBV4-1 and TRBJ1-1; 7 nucleotides match TRBD1. There are 17 residues in the CDR3. Germline lookup yields CDR1 MGHRA and CDR2 YSYEKL. J was trimmed by 3 bases and V by 3 bases; bases with no gene match: 13. CDR3 in DNA: TGCGCCAGCAGCCACCTCAGCGGCAGGGGGATGGACACTGAAGCTTTCTTT. Translated, it gives CASSHLSGRGMDTEAFF.

The chain couples TRBV9 to TRBJ1-1, with no clear D. This CDR3 spans 12 amino acids. Trimming took off 4 bases at V and 0 bases at J, with 4 bases between the two ends. Germline CDR1 reads SGDLS; CDR2 reads YYNGEE. The CDR3 region is CASSPVNTEAFF. CDR3 DNA: TGTGCCAGCAGCCCAGTGAACACTGAAGCTTTCTTT.

The chain recombines TRBV7-2 with TRBJ2-3; 8 positions match TRBD2. Germline CDR1 SGHTA, CDR2 FQGNSA. The CDR3 is 17 amino acids. With 2 bases clipped from V and 1 base from J, the junction kept 8 bases outside the gene matches. CDR3 nucleotides: TGTGCCAGCAGCTTAACGATATCGGGGGGGGGCACAGATACGCAGTATTTT. This sequence encodes CASSLTISGGGTDTQYF.

CDR3 loop: CASSASFLLAGSSYEQYF. The CDR3 nucleotides are TGTGCCAGCAGTGCCTCTTTCCTACTAGCGGGGAGCTCCTACGAGCAGTACTTC. The V gene is TRBV25-1, the J gene TRBJ2-7; 10 bases fit TRBD2. Looked up from germline, CDR1 is MGHDK and CDR2 is SYGVNS. CDR3 length: 18 amino acids. Unmatched junction bases numbered 12, after V lost 4 bases and J lost 0 bases.

This chain joins TRBV11-2 and TRBJ2-3; possibly TRBD2 for D (5 bases). V was clipped by 0 bases and J by 0 bases, with 7 bases between them. Germline loops: CDR1 SGHAT, CDR2 FQNNGV. The CDR3 length is 15 residues. CDR3 sequence: CASSLDGRSTDTQYF. CDR3 DNA: TGTGCCAGCAGCTTAGATGGGAGAAGCACAGATACGCAGTATTTT.

V and J are TRBV4-1 and TRBJ2-5; D gene uncertain. Trimming took 0 bases from V and 2 from J, leaving 4 bases between them. CDR1 is MGHRA, CDR2 YSYEKL, per germline. The CDR3 covers 13 residues. The CDR3 DNA sequence: TGCGCCAGCAGCCAAGATACACAAGAGACCCAGTACTTC. It yields the protein CASSQDTQETQYF.

This clone was counted a few times. The rearrangement links TRBV15 to TRBJ1-1; D not certain. Germline loops: CDR1 LNHNV, CDR2 YYDKDF (reference sequence). The germline V and J ends were trimmed by 0 bases and 1 base, with 12 bases remaining between them. The CDR3 has 16 residues. Here the CDR3 reads CATSRDRTDTNTEAFF. Here the CDR3 DNA reads TGTGCCACCAGCAGAGATCGTACAGATACGAACACTGAAGCTTTCTTT.

This clone was seen only a few times. The genes are TRBV2 and TRBJ1-1; D is ambiguous. Trimming stripped 7 bases from V and 8 bases from J, with 11 bases between. The germline CDR1 and CDR2 sequences are SNHLY and FYNNEI. CDR3 size: 11 residues. In DNA form, the CDR3 reads TGTGCCAGCATCCTACAGAGAGAAGCTTTCTTT. Its protein product is CASILQREAFF.

This clone was picked up a small number of times. This sequence joins TRBV21-1 and TRBJ1-3; no check of the table's D call, TRBD1, against the DNA was made. TRBV21-1 is a documented pseudogene. The CDR3 loop spans 16 amino acids. CDR3 sequence reads: CASSKVQGYSGNTIYF. CDR3 bases: TGTGCCAGCAGCAAAGTGCAGGGCTACTCTGGAAACACCATATATTTT.

The genes are TRBV7-2 and TRBJ2-7, with a tentative D call TRBD1 (6 bases). Germline CDR1 SGHTA, CDR2 FQGNSA. V shed 2 bases and J shed 4 bases, with 9 bases lying between them. This CDR3 has 13 residues. The CDR3 coding sequence is TGTGCCAGCAGCTTAAACAGGGTATACGAGCAGTACTTC. Amino acids: CASSLNRVYEQYF. Variable domain in full (rest from reference TRBV7-2 and TRBJ2-7): GAGVSQSPSNKVTEKGKDVELRCDPISGHTALYWYRQSLGQGLEFLIYFQGNSAPDKSGLPSDRFSAERTGGSVSTLTIQRTQQEDSAVYLCASSLNRVYEQYFGPGTRLTVT.

The rearrangement uses TRBV19 and TRBJ2-2; 9 nucleotides match TRBD2. V lost 7 bases to trimming and J lost 3 bases; unmatched junction nucleotides: 6. The CDR3 totals 15 residues. Germline V lookup: CDR1 LNHDA, CDR2 SQIVND (reference sequence). The CDR3 nucleotides are TGTGCCAGTAAGGGGATAGCGGGGGACACCGGGGAGCTGTTTTTT. Its protein is CASKGIAGDTGELFF.

The chain is built from TRBV4-1 and TRBJ1-1, with 9 bases lining up with TRBD1. CDR3 size: 14 residues. The J segment lost 11 bases and the V segment lost 2 bases, leaving 9 bases of the junction unmatched. CDR1 and CDR2 (germline): MGHRA, YSYEKL. For the CDR3, the DNA is TGCGCCAGCAGCCAACGGGACAGGGAAAATTTGGCTTTCTTT. As protein: CASSQRDRENLAFF.

The J gene is TRBJ2-5, the V gene TRBV7-9; tentatively, D is TRBD2 (5 bases). CDR1 SEHNR and CDR2 FQNEAQ come from the germline V gene (reference sequence). CDR3 size: 14 residues. V lost 4 bases and J lost 3, with 12 bases in between. The CDR3 DNA reads TGTGCCAGCAGCTCCCTGGAACTAGAAGAGACCCAGTACTTC. Its protein is CASSSLELEETQYF.

The chain is built from TRBV6-5 and TRBJ2-7, with D possibly TRBD2 on 5 matching bases. The V end lost 5 bases, the J end lost 2 bases, and 13 bases lay between the germline ends. The CDR3 loop spans 14 amino acids. Germline V gene sequence: CDR1 MNHEY, CDR2 SVGAGI. The CDR3: CASSDRGETYEQYF. The CDR3 nucleotides read TGTGCCAGCAGTGACCGGGGAGAAACCTACGAGCAGTACTTC.